The clone carrying this T cell receptor (beta chain) turned up a few times. This sample is part of a study of T cells after yellow fever vaccination. Trimming shortened V by 5 bases and J by 1 base, and 14 bases separated the two germline ends. Germline assignment: CDR1 SEHNR and CDR2 FQNEAQ (reference sequence). The CDR3 extends over 15 amino acids. TCRdb used MiXCR to reprocess the 5' RACE reads, holding one entry per CDR3 protein. The repertoire consists of fewer than 350,000 distinct CDR3 sequences, with 8.7% occurring once and the leading ten covering approximately 19%. This material consisted of PBMCs, taken on the day of the first yellow fever vaccination. The J gene is TRBJ1-1, the V gene TRBV7-9; TRBD1 is a possible D gene (5 bases). This sequence originates from a man aged 18 to 30 who received the YFV17D yellow fever vaccine. CDR3 sequence (DNA): TGTGCCAGCAGCCTCCGGGGGGATGCGAACACTGAAGCTTTCTTT. It codes for CASSLRGDANTEAFF.